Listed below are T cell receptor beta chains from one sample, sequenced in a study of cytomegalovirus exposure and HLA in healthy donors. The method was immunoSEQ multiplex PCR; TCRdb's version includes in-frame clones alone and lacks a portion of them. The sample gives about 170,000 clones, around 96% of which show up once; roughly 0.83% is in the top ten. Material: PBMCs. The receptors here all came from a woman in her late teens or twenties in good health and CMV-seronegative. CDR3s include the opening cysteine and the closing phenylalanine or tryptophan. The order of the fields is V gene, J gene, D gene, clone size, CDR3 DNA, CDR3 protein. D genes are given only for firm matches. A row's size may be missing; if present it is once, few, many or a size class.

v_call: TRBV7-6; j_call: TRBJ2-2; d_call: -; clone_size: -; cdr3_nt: TGTGCCAGCAGCTTAGGCTACAGCAACACCGGGGAGCTGTTTTTT; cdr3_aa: CASSLGYSNTGELFF
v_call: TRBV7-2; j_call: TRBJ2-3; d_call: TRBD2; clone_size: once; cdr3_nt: TGTGCCAGCAGCTTCCGGACTAGCGGGGCCACAGATACGCAGTATTTT; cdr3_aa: CASSFRTSGATDTQYF
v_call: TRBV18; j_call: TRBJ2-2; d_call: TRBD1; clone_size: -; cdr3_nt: TGTGCCAGCTCACCATCCAAGACAGGGCTCACCGGGGAGCTGTTTTTT; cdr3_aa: CASSPSKTGLTGELFF
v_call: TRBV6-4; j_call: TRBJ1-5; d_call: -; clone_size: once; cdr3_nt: TGTGCCAGCAGTGACACGATCGGGGGGAGGGTGAGCAATCAGCCCCAGCATTTT; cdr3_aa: CASSDTIGGRVSNQPQHF
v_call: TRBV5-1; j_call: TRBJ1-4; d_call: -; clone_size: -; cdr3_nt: TGCGCCAGGTTGGGAGAGGGTGATGAAAAACTGTTTTTT; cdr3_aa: CARLGEGDEKLFF
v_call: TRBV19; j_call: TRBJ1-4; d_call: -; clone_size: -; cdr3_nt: TGTGCCAGTAGGCCGGGCCTCTCCGGGGGGGAAAAACTGTTTTTT; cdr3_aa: CASRPGLSGGEKLFF
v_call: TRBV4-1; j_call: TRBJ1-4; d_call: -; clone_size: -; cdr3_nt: TGCGCCAGCAGCCGGGCGGGGTTCGAAAAACTGTTTTTT; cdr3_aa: CASSRAGFEKLFF
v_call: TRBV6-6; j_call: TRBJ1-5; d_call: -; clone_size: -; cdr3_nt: TGTGCCAGCAGTTACCCACAAGACAATCAGCCCCAGCATTTT; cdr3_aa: CASSYPQDNQPQHF
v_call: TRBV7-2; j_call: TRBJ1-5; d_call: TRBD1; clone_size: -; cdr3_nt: TGTGCCAGCAGCTCGGGACAGGTGGGGAATCAGCCCCAGCATTTT; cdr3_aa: CASSSGQVGNQPQHF
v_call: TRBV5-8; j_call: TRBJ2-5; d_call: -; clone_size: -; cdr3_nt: TGTGCCAGCAGGAACCCAGACAGAGCTCAAGAGACCCAGTACTTC; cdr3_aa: CASRNPDRAQETQYF